This T cell receptor beta chain was captured in a study of T cells in Graves' hyperthyroidism and ophthalmopathy. General study findings and limits: The model forecast ophthalmopathy, anticipating it by a median around 6.5 months before onset. Among thyroid clonotypes expanded above 0.001, most also appeared in blood.

V shed 3 bases, J shed 5 bases, and the junction held 6 bases outside the gene matches. CDR1 is WSHSY, CDR2 SAAADI, per germline. The CDR3 extends over 15 amino acids. Disease duration under 2 months; hyperthyroidism patients were aged 18 to 65. This clonotype was found many times. Its antigen is undetermined. The investigators amplified TCR beta CDR3 regions from RNA transcripts. HTBI primers were employed in a first-round RT-PCR of the TCR CDR3. Via MiXCR, TCRdb re-called the multiplex PCR reads, giving one row per CDR3 protein. The sample comprises around 380,000 distinct CDR3 sequences, around an eighth of which are singletons, and about a fifth rests with the top ten.

V is TRBV10-2 and J is TRBJ2-1, with 8 bases fitting TRBD2. Sequencing input: blood. This sequence was found in a man aged 25-40 years with Graves' hyperthyroidism that later progressed to Graves' ophthalmopathy. The CDR3 DNA is TGCGCCAGCAGTGATTTGGGACTAGGGGACAATGAGCAGTTCTTC. It is translated as CASSDLGLGDNEQFF.